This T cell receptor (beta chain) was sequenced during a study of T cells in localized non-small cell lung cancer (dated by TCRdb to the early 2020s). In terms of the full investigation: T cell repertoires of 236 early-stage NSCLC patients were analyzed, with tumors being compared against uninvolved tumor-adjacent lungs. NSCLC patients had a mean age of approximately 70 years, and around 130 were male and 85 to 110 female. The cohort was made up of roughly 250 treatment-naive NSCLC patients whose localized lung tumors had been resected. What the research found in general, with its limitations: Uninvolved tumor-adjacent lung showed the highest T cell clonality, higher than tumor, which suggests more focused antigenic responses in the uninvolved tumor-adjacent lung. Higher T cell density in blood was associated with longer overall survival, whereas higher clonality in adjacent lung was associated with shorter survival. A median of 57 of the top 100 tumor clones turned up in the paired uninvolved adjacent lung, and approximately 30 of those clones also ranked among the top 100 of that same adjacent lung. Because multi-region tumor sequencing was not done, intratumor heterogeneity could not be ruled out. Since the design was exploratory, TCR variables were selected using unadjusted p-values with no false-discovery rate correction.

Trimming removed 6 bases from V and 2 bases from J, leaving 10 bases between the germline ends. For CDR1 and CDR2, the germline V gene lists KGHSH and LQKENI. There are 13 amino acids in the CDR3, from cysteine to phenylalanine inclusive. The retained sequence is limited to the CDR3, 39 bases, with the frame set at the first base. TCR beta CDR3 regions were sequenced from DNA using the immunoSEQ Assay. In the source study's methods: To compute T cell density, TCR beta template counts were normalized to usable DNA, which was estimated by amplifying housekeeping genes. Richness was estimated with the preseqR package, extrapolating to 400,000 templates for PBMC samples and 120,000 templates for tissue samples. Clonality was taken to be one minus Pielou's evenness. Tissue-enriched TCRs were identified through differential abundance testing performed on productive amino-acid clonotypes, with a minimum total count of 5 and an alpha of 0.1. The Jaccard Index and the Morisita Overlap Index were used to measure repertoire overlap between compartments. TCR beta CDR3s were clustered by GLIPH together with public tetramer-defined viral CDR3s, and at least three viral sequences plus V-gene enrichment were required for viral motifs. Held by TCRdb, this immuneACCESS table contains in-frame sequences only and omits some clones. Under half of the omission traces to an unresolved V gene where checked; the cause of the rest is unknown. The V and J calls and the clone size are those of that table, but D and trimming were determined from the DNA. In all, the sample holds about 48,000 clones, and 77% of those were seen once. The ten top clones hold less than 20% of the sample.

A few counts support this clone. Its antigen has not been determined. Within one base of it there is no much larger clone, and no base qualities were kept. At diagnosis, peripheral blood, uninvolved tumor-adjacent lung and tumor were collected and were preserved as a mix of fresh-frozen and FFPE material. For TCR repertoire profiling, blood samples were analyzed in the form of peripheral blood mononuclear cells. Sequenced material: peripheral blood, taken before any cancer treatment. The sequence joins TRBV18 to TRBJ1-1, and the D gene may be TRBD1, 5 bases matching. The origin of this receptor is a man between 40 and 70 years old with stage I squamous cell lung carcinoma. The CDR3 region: CASSRDSNTEAFF. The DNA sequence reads TGTGCCAGCTCCCGCGACAGCAACACTGAAGCTTTCTTT.